This entry lists 5 T cell receptor beta chains sequenced from one sample in a study of T cell clonality in common variable immunodeficiency. Using immunoSEQ multiplex PCR, the repertoire was profiled, and TCRdb retains in-frame clones only, with some absent. The sample holds 35,000 to 50,000 clones, and no clone turns up only once. Sequencing was carried out using peripheral blood mononuclear cells. All receptors derive from a person aged 18-70 years in good health.

There are many counts of this clone. The DNA ends 3 residues before the CDR3 does, and the rest of the CDR3 is filled in from the germline J gene. The chain uses TRBV7-8 and TRBJ2-5, with a possible D match to TRBD1 (5 bases). In germline, CDR1 is SGHVS, CDR2 FQNEAQ. The ends were cut back, 6 bases at V and 1 base at J, with 12 bases in the middle. This CDR3 comprises 14 residues. CDR3: CASSGSGFQETQYF. The DNA read from the CDR3 is TGTGCCAGCAGTGGCTCAGGGTTCCAAGAGACC. Based on the CDR3 plus reference TRBV7-8 and TRBJ2-5, the full variable domain is GAGVSQSPRYKVAKRGQDVALRCDPISGHVSLFWYQQALGQGPEFLTYFQNEAQLDKSGLPSDRFFAERPEGSVSTLKIQRTQQEDSAVYLCASSGSGFQETQYFGPGTRLLVL.

Ten or more counts support this clone. The read terminates 3 residues before the CDR3 end, so the remaining end is supplied by the germline J gene. V is TRBV5-6 and J is TRBJ1-5, with 8 bases fitting TRBD1. CDR3 size: 15 residues. V was clipped by 0 bases and J by 7 bases; unmatched bases: 6. Germline CDR1 is SGHDT and CDR2 is YYEEEE. CDR3 DNA, as far as it was read: TGTGCCAGCAGCTTGGGAGGACAGGGTGTGCAGCCC. Translated, it gives CASSLGGQGVQP. The entire CDR3 is CASSLGGQGVQPQHF.

At least ten counts were recorded for this clone. The read finishes 3 residues shy of the CDR3 end, and the germline J gene is used to complete it. The chain carries TRBV7-2 and TRBJ1-1; D uncertain. V was shortened by 5 bases and J by 0 bases, with 13 bases between the two germline ends. From germline, CDR1 is SGHTA and CDR2 FQGNSA. This CDR3 is built from 15 residues. The CDR3: CASSPIQSMNTEAFF. The sequenced CDR3 bases are TGTGCCAGCAGCCCGATACAGAGTATGAACACTGAA.

This clone was seen repeatedly, ten times or more. The read terminates 3 residues ahead of where the CDR3 ends, so the germline J gene completes it. V gene TRBV5-1 combines with J gene TRBJ1-5, with 7 bases aligning to TRBD1. The junction had 3 bases not matched to a gene; V was cut back by 0 bases and J by 3 bases. The germline V gene has CDR1 SGHRS and CDR2 YFSETQ. This CDR3 has 15 residues. Incomplete CDR3 DNA: TGCGCCAGCAGCTTGGGACAGGGATCCAATCAGCCC. Amino acid sequence: CASSLGQGSNQP. The entire CDR3 sequence reads CASSLGQGSNQPQHF. Based on the CDR3 plus reference TRBV5-1 and TRBJ1-5, the full variable domain is KAGVTQTPRYLIKTRGQQVTLSCSPISGHRSVSWYQQTPGQGLQFLFEYFSETQRNKGNFPGRFSGRQFSNSRSEMNVSTLELGDSALYLCASSLGQGSNQPQHFGDGTRLSIL.

This clone was observed at least ten times. Sequencing ends 3 residues short of the CDR3 end; the germline J gene provides the rest. The rearrangement joins TRBV4-1 to TRBJ2-7, with 12 bases fitting TRBD2. Germline CDR1 MGHRA, CDR2 YSYEKL. The CDR3 spans 18 residues. Trimming took 1 base from V and 1 from J; bases not matched to a gene: 8. CDR3 loop: CASSQGGLAGRESYEQYF. CDR3 bases read: TGCGCCAGCAGCCAAGGAGGACTAGCGGGAAGGGAGTCCTACGAG.